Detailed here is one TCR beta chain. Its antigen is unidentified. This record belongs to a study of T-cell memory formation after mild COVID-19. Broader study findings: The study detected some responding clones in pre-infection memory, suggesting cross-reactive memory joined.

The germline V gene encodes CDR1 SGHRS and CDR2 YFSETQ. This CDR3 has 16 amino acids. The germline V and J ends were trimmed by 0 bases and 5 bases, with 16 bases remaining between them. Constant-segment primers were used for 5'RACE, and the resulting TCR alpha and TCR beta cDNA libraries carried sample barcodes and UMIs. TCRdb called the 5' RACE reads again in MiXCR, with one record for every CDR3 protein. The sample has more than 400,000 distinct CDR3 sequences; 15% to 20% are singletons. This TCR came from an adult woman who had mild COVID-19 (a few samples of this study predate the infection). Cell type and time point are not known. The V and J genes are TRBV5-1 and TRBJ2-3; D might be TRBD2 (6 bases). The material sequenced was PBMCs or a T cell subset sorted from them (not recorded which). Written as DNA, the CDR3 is TGCGCCAGCAGCTTGGAACTAGCCTTTTCAGGAGATACGCAGTATTTT. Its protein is CASSLELAFSGDTQYF.